This T cell receptor (beta chain) stems from a study of CD8 T cells in ankylosing spondylitis. Of note for this clonotype: What it recognizes is unknown.

This CDR3 comprises 15 residues. The V segment lost 2 bases and the J segment 4 bases; nucleotides outside the gene matches: 5. Quantitative 5'-RACE with molecular barcodes generated TCR beta libraries. TCRdb re-derived calls from the 5' RACE reads in MiXCR, one entry per CDR3 protein. The sample has a few hundred thousand distinct CDR3 sequences, roughly a tenth seen once. Study-level points and caveats: Clones linked to disease were reported to show significant enrichment in matched ankylosing spondylitis synovial fluid.

V and J are TRBV12-3 or TRBV12-4 and TRBJ2-3; 8 bases are shared with TRBD2. The sequenced sample consisted of blood, either unsorted or a sorted T cell fraction (not recorded which). This receptor was obtained from a male donor with ankylosing spondylitis or in good health (not recorded which). CDR3 loop: CASSLHGGGSDTQYF. DNA of the CDR3: TGTGCCAGCAGTTTACACGGGGGGGGTTCAGATACGCAGTATTTT.